Listed below are T cell receptor beta chains from one sample, sequenced in a study of cytomegalovirus exposure and HLA in healthy donors. Sequenced by immunoSEQ multiplex PCR; TCRdb stores in-frame clones only, minus some. The sample holds about 90,000 clones, 70% seen once. Material: PBMCs. The receptors come from a woman in her 50s in good health and CMV-seropositive. Both conserved end residues are part of each CDR3. The D gene is left open where the match is weak. Expanded clones get a size class; other rows say once, few or many, or leave the size out.

abundance: NA; v_gene: TRBV27; d_gene: TRBD1; j_gene: TRBJ2-5; CDR3aa: CASRFGQGQETQYF; CDR3nt: TGTGCCAGCAGATTCGGACAGGGCCAAGAGACCCAGTACTTC
abundance: few; v_gene: TRBV2; d_gene: NA; j_gene: TRBJ2-7; CDR3aa: CASTQELVSEQYF; CDR3nt: TGTGCCAGCACTCAGGAACTAGTCTCCGAGCAGTACTTC
abundance: NA; v_gene: TRBV5-4; d_gene: NA; j_gene: TRBJ2-3; CDR3aa: CASSQDIPASTDTQYF; CDR3nt: TGTGCCAGCAGCCAAGACATACCCGCTAGCACAGATACGCAGTATTTT
abundance: NA; v_gene: TRBV10-1; d_gene: TRBD2; j_gene: TRBJ2-7; CDR3aa: CASSDTGLAVYEQYF; CDR3nt: TGCGCCAGCAGTGATACCGGACTAGCGGTTTACGAGCAGTACTTC
abundance: NA; v_gene: TRBV5-1; d_gene: TRBD2; j_gene: TRBJ2-1; CDR3aa: CASDIAGFQNEQFF; CDR3nt: TGCGCCAGCGACATAGCGGGATTTCAGAATGAGCAGTTCTTC
abundance: NA; v_gene: TRBV5-5; d_gene: TRBD2; j_gene: TRBJ2-3; CDR3aa: CASGREGEFVDTQYF; CDR3nt: TGTGCCAGCGGACGGGAGGGCGAGTTTGTGGATACGCAGTATTTT
abundance: few; v_gene: TRBV19; d_gene: TRBD2; j_gene: TRBJ2-3; CDR3aa: CASKGREGQATDTQYF; CDR3nt: TGTGCCAGCAAGGGGCGGGAGGGCCAGGCCACAGATACGCAGTATTTT
abundance: NA; v_gene: TRBV27; d_gene: NA; j_gene: TRBJ2-5; CDR3aa: CASTVVGGMRNRNHLKETQYF; CDR3nt: TGTGCCAGCACCGTGGTCGGGGGTATGAGAAATCGTAACCACCTAAAAGAGACCCAGTACTTC
abundance: NA; v_gene: TRBV5-4; d_gene: TRBD1; j_gene: TRBJ2-1; CDR3aa: CASSGDSYNEQFF; CDR3nt: TGTGCCAGCAGCGGGGACAGTTACAATGAGCAGTTCTTC
abundance: NA; v_gene: TRBV6-5; d_gene: TRBD1; j_gene: TRBJ1-5; CDR3aa: CASSPTRDRFSAQHF; CDR3nt: TGTGCCAGCAGTCCAACCCGGGACAGGTTTTCGGCCCAGCATTTT
abundance: NA; v_gene: TRBV5-6; d_gene: TRBD2; j_gene: TRBJ2-3; CDR3aa: CASSAGTSDTDTQYF; CDR3nt: TGTGCCAGCAGCGCGGGGACTAGCGACACAGATACGCAGTATTTT
abundance: few; v_gene: TRBV13; d_gene: TRBD2; j_gene: TRBJ2-3; CDR3aa: CASSPPSGSTDTQYF; CDR3nt: TGTGCCAGCAGCCCCCCTAGCGGTAGCACAGATACGCAGTATTTT
abundance: once; v_gene: TRBV29-1; d_gene: NA; j_gene: TRBJ2-5; CDR3aa: CSVGAGARAQYF; CDR3nt: TGCAGCGTAGGGGCGGGGGCCAGGGCCCAGTACTTC
abundance: NA; v_gene: TRBV7-2; d_gene: NA; j_gene: TRBJ2-3; CDR3aa: CASSLGGVVIDTQYF; CDR3nt: TGTGCCAGCAGCTTAGGGGGGGTAGTCATAGATACGCAGTATTTT
abundance: NA; v_gene: TRBV28; d_gene: NA; j_gene: TRBJ1-1; CDR3aa: CASSPLISGSEAFF; CDR3nt: TGTGCCAGCAGCCCTTTGATTTCAGGGTCAGAAGCTTTCTTT
abundance: NA; v_gene: TRBV19; d_gene: NA; j_gene: TRBJ1-1; CDR3aa: CASSPNSMNTEAFF; CDR3nt: TGTGCCAGTTCCCCGAACTCCATGAACACTGAAGCTTTCTTT
abundance: NA; v_gene: TRBV6-4; d_gene: NA; j_gene: TRBJ2-7; CDR3aa: CASTGRAPYEQYF; CDR3nt: TGTGCCAGCACGGGCAGGGCCCCCTACGAGCAGTACTTC
abundance: NA; v_gene: TRBV7-9; d_gene: NA; j_gene: TRBJ1-1; CDR3aa: CASSLEDTEAFF; CDR3nt: TGTGCCAGCAGCTTGGAGGACACTGAAGCTTTCTTT
abundance: NA; v_gene: TRBV6-4; d_gene: TRBD1; j_gene: TRBJ2-7; CDR3aa: CASRVGGQGAHRVYEQYF; CDR3nt: TGTGCCAGCAGGGTAGGGGGACAGGGGGCACACCGGGTCTACGAGCAGTACTTC
abundance: NA; v_gene: TRBV6-6; d_gene: TRBD1; j_gene: TRBJ2-6; CDR3aa: CASNPQGAPGANVLTF; CDR3nt: TGTGCCAGCAATCCACAGGGGGCCCCTGGGGCCAACGTCCTGACTTTC
abundance: NA; v_gene: TRBV7-8; d_gene: NA; j_gene: TRBJ1-6; CDR3aa: CASSLAQQGGSPLHF; CDR3nt: TGTGCCAGCAGCTTAGCGCAGCAGGGCGGTTCACCCCTCCACTTT
abundance: NA; v_gene: TRBV5-1; d_gene: NA; j_gene: TRBJ2-7; CDR3aa: CASSLSSGGGGLYEQYF; CDR3nt: TGCGCCAGCAGCTTGTCGAGTGGGGGAGGGGGGCTCTACGAGCAGTACTTC
abundance: NA; v_gene: TRBV5-6; d_gene: TRBD2; j_gene: TRBJ2-1; CDR3aa: CASNALAGGPDEQFF; CDR3nt: TGTGCCAGCAACGCACTAGCGGGAGGGCCGGATGAGCAGTTCTTC
abundance: NA; v_gene: TRBV28; d_gene: TRBD2; j_gene: TRBJ2-7; CDR3aa: CASSPIAGVHEQYF; CDR3nt: TGTGCCAGCAGTCCCATAGCGGGAGTACACGAGCAGTACTTC
abundance: NA; v_gene: TRBV4-1; d_gene: TRBD2; j_gene: TRBJ2-3; CDR3aa: CASSPQGLAGGGGGTDTQYF; CDR3nt: TGCGCCAGCAGCCCACAGGGACTAGCGGGAGGCGGGGGGGGCACAGATACGCAGTATTTT
abundance: NA; v_gene: TRBV7-9; d_gene: NA; j_gene: TRBJ1-3; CDR3aa: CASGLGRRTRGNTIYF; CDR3nt: TGTGCCAGCGGCTTAGGTAGGAGGACGCGAGGAAACACCATATATTTT
abundance: few; v_gene: TRBV7-2; d_gene: NA; j_gene: TRBJ2-7; CDR3aa: CASSLGRSSYEQYF; CDR3nt: TGTGCCAGCAGCTTGGGCAGGTCATCCTACGAGCAGTACTTC
abundance: NA; v_gene: TRBV7-2; d_gene: NA; j_gene: TRBJ2-1; CDR3aa: CASMRVGEQFF; CDR3nt: TGTGCCAGCATGAGGGTTGGTGAGCAGTTCTTC
abundance: NA; v_gene: TRBV7-2; d_gene: NA; j_gene: TRBJ2-1; CDR3aa: CASSPERWYEQFF; CDR3nt: TGTGCCAGCAGCCCGGAGCGTTGGTATGAGCAGTTCTTC
abundance: NA; v_gene: TRBV10-3; d_gene: NA; j_gene: TRBJ1-1; CDR3aa: CAISLMPSAEAFF; CDR3nt: TGTGCCATCAGTTTGATGCCGTCGGCTGAAGCTTTCTTT
abundance: NA; v_gene: TRBV28; d_gene: TRBD1; j_gene: TRBJ1-1; CDR3aa: CASRTGAGNTEAFF; CDR3nt: TGTGCCAGCAGGACAGGGGCTGGGAACACTGAAGCTTTCTTT
abundance: few; v_gene: TRBV5-1; d_gene: TRBD1; j_gene: TRBJ1-4; CDR3aa: CASSTPGQNEKLFF; CDR3nt: TGCGCCAGCAGCACCCCGGGACAGAATGAAAAACTGTTTTTT
abundance: NA; v_gene: TRBV28; d_gene: NA; j_gene: TRBJ2-1; CDR3aa: CASSRFGGSGGNEQFF; CDR3nt: TGTGCCAGCAGTCGTTTCGGAGGGAGCGGAGGTAATGAGCAGTTCTTC
abundance: NA; v_gene: TRBV11-3; d_gene: NA; j_gene: TRBJ2-2; CDR3aa: CASSLNTGELFF; CDR3nt: TGTGCCAGCAGCCTGAACACCGGGGAGCTGTTTTTT
abundance: NA; v_gene: TRBV5-4; d_gene: NA; j_gene: TRBJ2-3; CDR3aa: CASSLLGTDTQYF; CDR3nt: TGTGCCAGCAGCTTACTGGGCACAGATACGCAGTATTTT
abundance: NA; v_gene: TRBV7-2; d_gene: NA; j_gene: TRBJ1-1; CDR3aa: CASSFGPGTEAFF; CDR3nt: TGTGCCAGCAGCTTTGGTCCCGGCACTGAAGCTTTCTTT
abundance: NA; v_gene: TRBV20-1; d_gene: NA; j_gene: TRBJ2-1; CDR3aa: CSAYQWNEQFF; CDR3nt: TGCAGTGCTTACCAGTGGAATGAGCAGTTCTTC
abundance: NA; v_gene: TRBV28; d_gene: TRBD1; j_gene: TRBJ2-7; CDR3aa: CASSYNRDRGYYEQYF; CDR3nt: TGTGCCAGCAGCTATAACCGGGACAGGGGTTACTACGAGCAGTACTTC
abundance: NA; v_gene: TRBV6-1; d_gene: TRBD1; j_gene: TRBJ1-1; CDR3aa: CASSRDRRNEAFF; CDR3nt: TGTGCCAGCAGTCGGGACAGACGAAATGAAGCTTTCTTT
abundance: NA; v_gene: TRBV18; d_gene: NA; j_gene: TRBJ2-5; CDR3aa: CASSPPFTVETQYF; CDR3nt: TGTGCCAGCTCACCCCCTTTTACTGTGGAGACCCAGTACTTC
abundance: NA; v_gene: TRBV28; d_gene: TRBD1; j_gene: TRBJ1-2; CDR3aa: CASTPPTGGAYGYTF; CDR3nt: TGTGCCAGCACTCCGCCGACAGGGGGAGCCTATGGCTACACCTTC